These 12 T cell receptor beta chains came from one sample sequenced in a study of T cell responses to AZD1222 COVID-19 vaccine. TCRdb's copy holds only in-frame clones and misses some; the assay was immunoSEQ multiplex PCR. The sample has 83,000 or so clones; about 82% are singletons. The specimen comprised peripheral blood, sampled on day 0 of AZD1222 vaccination. All receptors derive from an adult in good health.

V and J are TRBV18 and TRBJ1-2; D not resolved. The germline CDR1 and CDR2 sequences are KGHSH and LQKENI. Trimming took 1 base from V and 6 from J, leaving 15 bases between them. This CDR3 region has 15 residues. As DNA, the CDR3 is TGTGCCAGCTCACCACTTATCAGCCCCGTTGATGGCTACACCTTC. Encoded protein: CASSPLISPVDGYTF.

This chain links TRBV7-2 with TRBJ1-5; 7 bases are a match to TRBD1. The CDR3 spans 15 residues. Germline-derived CDR1 and CDR2 are SGHTA and FQGNSA. V lost 3 bases, J lost 4 bases, and 6 bases stayed unmatched. The CDR3 spells CASSFWAGGNQPQHF. In DNA, the CDR3 is TGTGCCAGCAGCTTCTGGGCAGGGGGAAATCAGCCCCAGCATTTT.

This sequence joins TRBV5-1 and TRBJ2-5; 10 nucleotides align to TRBD1. V trimming: 1 base; J trimming: 3 bases; junction bases outside the gene matches: 3. The CDR3 sequence is 15 residues long. Germline CDR1 is SGHRS and CDR2 is YFSETQ. The CDR3 is CASSLLGTGEETQYF. Here the CDR3 DNA reads TGCGCCAGCAGCTTGTTAGGGACAGGGGAAGAGACCCAGTACTTC.

This clone came up once. The V gene is TRBV11-2, the J gene TRBJ1-4, with D perhaps TRBD1 (5 bases). The CDR3 has 15 residues. Trimming stripped 2 bases from V and 3 bases from J, with 10 bases between. From germline, CDR1 is SGHAT and CDR2 FQNNGV. The CDR3 region has the DNA TGTGCCAGCAGCTTAATGTGGGGGTCTAATGAAAAACTGTTTTTT. Its protein is CASSLMWGSNEKLFF.

The rearrangement joins TRBV7-5 to TRBJ1-4. TRBV7-5 is assigned pseudogene status. The CDR3 runs 14 residues. This chain's CDR3 is CARSHGTEGEKLFF. DNA for the CDR3: TGTGCCAGAAGCCACGGGACGGAGGGTGAAAAACTGTTTTTT.

This sequence joins TRBV6-6 and TRBJ2-5, with TRBD2 matching over 10 bases. This CDR3 spans 16 amino acids. V dropped 6 bases and J dropped 5; count of bases not matched to a gene: 12. Germline V lookup: CDR1 MNHNY, CDR2 SVGAGI (reference sequence). The CDR3 nucleotides read TGTGCCAGCAGAACAACTAGCGGGACTTGGGGTGAGACCCAGTACTTC. Protein product: CASRTTSGTWGETQYF.

The chain recombines TRBV7-3 with TRBJ2-2, with D perhaps TRBD1 (5 bases). The CDR3 totals 14 residues. CDR1 and CDR2 (germline): SGHTA, FQGTGA. Trimming shortened V by 4 bases and J by 7 bases, and 13 bases separated the two germline ends. The CDR3 bases are TGTGCCAGCAGCTCGTCAGGGTGGGACGGGGAGCTGTTTTTT. The encoded protein is CASSSSGWDGELFF.

A single count supports this clone. This rearrangement joins TRBV7-2 to TRBJ1-1; D possibly corresponds to TRBD1 (6 bases). The CDR3 contains 17 residues. The germline CDR1 and CDR2 sequences are SGHTA and FQGNSA. V lost 0 bases and J lost 1, with 15 bases in between. CDR3 residues: CASSLAPLGGANTEAFF. The CDR3 DNA reads as TGTGCCAGCAGCTTAGCCCCGTTGGGGGGGGCGAACACTGAAGCTTTCTTT.

The CDR3 loop is CASSRDRQGPGSPLHF. Written as DNA, the CDR3 is TGTGCCAGCAGCCGGGATCGACAGGGTCCGGGTTCACCCCTCCACTTT. J is TRBJ1-6 and V is TRBV5-4, with 7 bases that match TRBD1. Germline lookup yields CDR1 SGHNT and CDR2 YYREEE (reference sequence). J lost 9 bases, V lost 4 bases, and 13 bases had no gene match. The CDR3 consists of 16 residues.

CDR3 nucleotide sequence: TGTGCCAGCAACCTACTCCCGGGACCGGGGGAAGATACGCAGTATTTT. Its protein product is CASNLLPGPGEDTQYF. The chain joins TRBV11-2 to TRBJ2-3, with D possibly being TRBD2 (6 bases). In germline, CDR1 is SGHAT, CDR2 FQNNGV. This CDR3 is built from 16 residues. The germline V and J ends were trimmed by 7 bases and 5 bases, with 22 bases remaining between them. The full variable domain, completed using reference TRBV11-2 and TRBJ2-3, is EAGVAQSPRYKIIEKRQSVAFWCNPISGHATLYWYQQILGQGPKLLIQFQNNGVVDDSQLPKDRFSAERLKGVDSTLKIQPAKLEDSAVYLCASNLLPGPGEDTQYFGPGTRLTVL.

In DNA, the CDR3 is TGTGCCAGTAGTACCGGGACTAGCGGGAACACAGATACGCAGTATTTT. The encoded protein is CASSTGTSGNTDTQYF. The chain joins TRBV19 to TRBJ2-3; 13 bases align to TRBD2. With 4 bases clipped from V and 2 bases from J, the junction kept 3 bases outside the gene matches. The length of the CDR3 is 16 residues. Germline-derived CDR1 and CDR2 are LNHDA and SQIVND (reference sequence).

The CDR3 reads CASRLGPGPNSPLHF. DNA of the CDR3: TGTGCCAGCAGGCTCGGACCGGGTCCGAATTCACCCCTCCACTTT. The chain links TRBV7-8 to TRBJ1-6, with no clear D. Germline V gene data show CDR1 as SGHVS and CDR2 as FQNEAQ. Trimming left V 6 bases short and J 7 bases short, with 16 bases between. This CDR3 has 15 amino acids.